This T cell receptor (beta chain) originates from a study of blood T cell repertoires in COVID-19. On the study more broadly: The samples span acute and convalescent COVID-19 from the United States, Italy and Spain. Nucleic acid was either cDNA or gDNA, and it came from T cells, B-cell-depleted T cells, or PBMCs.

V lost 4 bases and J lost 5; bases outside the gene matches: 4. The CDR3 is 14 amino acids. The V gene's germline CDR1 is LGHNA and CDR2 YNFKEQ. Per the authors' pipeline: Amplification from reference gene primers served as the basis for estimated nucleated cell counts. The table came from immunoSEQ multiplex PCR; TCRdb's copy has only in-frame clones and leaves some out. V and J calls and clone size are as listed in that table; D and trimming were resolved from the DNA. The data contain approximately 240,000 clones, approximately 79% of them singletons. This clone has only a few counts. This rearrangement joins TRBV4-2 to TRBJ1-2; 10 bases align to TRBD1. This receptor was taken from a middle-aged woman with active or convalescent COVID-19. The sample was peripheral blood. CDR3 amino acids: CASSPGTGVYGYTF. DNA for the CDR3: TGTGCCAGCAGCCCCGGGACAGGGGTATATGGCTACACCTTC.